The rows below give T cell receptor beta chains drawn from one sample of a study of somatic mutations in cytotoxic T cells in rheumatoid arthritis. Using immunoSEQ multiplex PCR, the repertoire was profiled, and TCRdb retains in-frame clones only, with some absent. The sample yields 25,000 to 35,000 clones, approximately 78% seen once. Source material: CD8+ T cells sorted from blood. The source is an adult with rheumatoid arthritis. The CDR3 runs from the conserved cysteine through the conserved F or W. The order of the fields is J gene, clone size, D gene, V gene, CDR3 protein, CDR3 DNA. The D gene is left open where the match is weak. Clone size is not always given. Where it is, it says once, few, many or a class for expanded clones.

J gene: TRBJ2-1
clone size: .
D gene: .
V gene: TRBV5-6
CDR3 protein: CASSIGADSYNEQFF
CDR3 DNA: TGTGCCAGCAGCATAGGGGCGGATTCCTACAATGAGCAGTTCTTC

J gene: TRBJ2-7
clone size: .
D gene: .
V gene: TRBV9
CDR3 protein: CASSPTGGDPASEQYF
CDR3 DNA: TGTGCCAGCAGCCCCACCGGAGGGGACCCCGCTTCCGAGCAGTACTTC

J gene: TRBJ1-2
clone size: .
D gene: TRBD1
V gene: TRBV30
CDR3 protein: CAWSVGQGRSFYGYTF
CDR3 DNA: TGTGCCTGGAGTGTTGGACAGGGGAGATCATTCTATGGCTACACCTTC

J gene: TRBJ1-2
clone size: few
D gene: TRBD1
V gene: TRBV4-2
CDR3 protein: CASSLTGGRGYGYTF
CDR3 DNA: TGTGCCAGCAGCTTGACAGGGGGTCGGGGCTATGGCTACACCTTC

J gene: TRBJ1-1
clone size: few
D gene: .
V gene: TRBV4-3
CDR3 protein: CASSQDLMGRRAFF
CDR3 DNA: TGCGCCAGCAGCCAAGATCTTATGGGGCGGAGAGCTTTCTTT

J gene: TRBJ1-1
clone size: .
D gene: TRBD1
V gene: TRBV5-1
CDR3 protein: CASSQHRGRDTEAFF
CDR3 DNA: TGCGCCAGCAGCCAACACAGGGGGCGAGACACTGAAGCTTTCTTT

J gene: TRBJ1-4
clone size: .
D gene: TRBD1
V gene: TRBV9
CDR3 protein: CASSEHGQGNEKLFF
CDR3 DNA: TGTGCCAGCAGCGAACACGGACAGGGGAATGAAAAACTGTTTTTT

J gene: TRBJ1-1
clone size: few
D gene: .
V gene: TRBV29-1
CDR3 protein: CSVEQGGAAFF
CDR3 DNA: TGCAGCGTTGAGCAAGGGGGAGCAGCTTTCTTT

J gene: TRBJ2-1
clone size: .
D gene: TRBD2
V gene: TRBV5-4
CDR3 protein: CASSLAGLADNEQFF
CDR3 DNA: TGTGCCAGCAGCTTGGCGGGACTAGCGGACAATGAGCAGTTCTTC

J gene: TRBJ2-5
clone size: .
D gene: TRBD1
V gene: TRBV28
CDR3 protein: CASSIQGLQETQYF
CDR3 DNA: TGTGCCAGCAGCATACAGGGGCTTCAAGAGACCCAGTACTTC

J gene: TRBJ2-2
clone size: once
D gene: .
V gene: TRBV19
CDR3 protein: CASSARTNTGELFF
CDR3 DNA: TGTGCCAGTAGTGCGCGGACGAACACCGGGGAGCTGTTTTTT

J gene: TRBJ2-7
clone size: .
D gene: TRBD2
V gene: TRBV7-8
CDR3 protein: CASMASGPYEQYF
CDR3 DNA: TGTGCCAGCATGGCTAGCGGTCCCTACGAGCAGTACTTC

J gene: TRBJ2-7
clone size: .
D gene: .
V gene: TRBV7-9
CDR3 protein: CASSPGTYTEQYF
CDR3 DNA: TGTGCCAGCAGCCCAGGGACCTACACCGAGCAGTACTTC

J gene: TRBJ2-3
clone size: .
D gene: TRBD2
V gene: TRBV2
CDR3 protein: CASSEVGTSGAGTDTQYF
CDR3 DNA: TGTGCCAGCAGTGAAGTGGGGACTAGCGGGGCCGGCACAGATACGCAGTATTTT

J gene: TRBJ1-1
clone size: .
D gene: .
V gene: TRBV6-6
CDR3 protein: CASTNEGNTEAFF
CDR3 DNA: TGTGCCAGCACCAACGAGGGGAACACTGAAGCTTTCTTT

J gene: TRBJ1-5
clone size: .
D gene: TRBD1
V gene: TRBV5-5
CDR3 protein: CASSYGTGNSNQPQHF
CDR3 DNA: TGTGCCAGCAGCTATGGGACAGGGAATAGCAATCAGCCCCAGCATTTT